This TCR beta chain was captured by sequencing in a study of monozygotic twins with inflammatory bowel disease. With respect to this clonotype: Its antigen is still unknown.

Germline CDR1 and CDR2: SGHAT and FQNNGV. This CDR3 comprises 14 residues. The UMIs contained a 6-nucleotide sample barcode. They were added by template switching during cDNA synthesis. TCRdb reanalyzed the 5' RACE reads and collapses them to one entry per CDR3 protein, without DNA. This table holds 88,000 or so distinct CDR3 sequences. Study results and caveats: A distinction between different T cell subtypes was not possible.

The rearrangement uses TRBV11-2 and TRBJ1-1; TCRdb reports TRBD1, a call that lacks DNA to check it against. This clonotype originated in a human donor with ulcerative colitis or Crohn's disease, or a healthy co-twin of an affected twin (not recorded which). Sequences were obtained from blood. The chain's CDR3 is CASSSDRMNTEAFF.